Below, 22 T cell receptor beta chains from the same sample are listed, as sequenced in a study of T cell changes during pregnancy in multiple sclerosis. TCRdb's table, derived via immunoSEQ multiplex PCR, lists solely in-frame clones and lacks some. Counted here are 35,000 to 45,000 clones, around 92% occurring once; the ten biggest clones make up about 0.45%. The source was CD4+ T cells from peripheral blood mononuclear cells, collected in the second trimester of pregnancy. These receptors were obtained from a female donor in good health, enrolled as a control in a pregnancy study.

V gene TRBV19 combines with J gene TRBJ2-7; 11 bases agree with TRBD1. Germline CDR1 reads LNHDA; CDR2 reads SQIVND (reference sequence). The V gene end was trimmed by 8 bases and the J gene end by 3 bases; junction bases not matched to a gene: 3. The CDR3 length is 13 residues. In DNA, the CDR3 is TGTGCCAGTGGGACAGGGGGGAGCTACGAGCAGTACTTC. Amino acids: CASGTGGSYEQYF. The full variable domain, in which reference TRBV19 and TRBJ2-7 provide the parts outside the CDR3, is DGGITQSPKYLFRKEGQNVTLSCEQNLNHDAMYWYRQDPGQGLRLIYYSQIVNDFQKGDIAEGYSVSREKKESFPLTVTSAQKNPTAFYLCASGTGGSYEQYFGPGTRLTVT.

The gene calls are TRBV19 and TRBJ2-3; a possible D gene is TRBD1 (6 bases). Germline V gene sequence: CDR1 LNHDA, CDR2 SQIVND (reference sequence). CDR3 size: 16 residues. The V gene lost 5 bases and the J gene lost 5 bases, with 20 bases spanning the gap. The CDR3 nucleotides are TGTGCCAGTAGTGTGCAACAGGGAGCCCGTCAAGATACGCAGTATTTT. Protein product: CASSVQQGARQDTQYF.

The V gene is TRBV6-5, the J gene TRBJ1-6; D is unclear. Trimming removed 2 bases at V and 7 bases at J, with 12 bases between. CDR1 is MNHEY and CDR2 is SVGAGI in the germline V gene. The CDR3 is made up of 15 amino acids. In DNA form, the CDR3 reads TGTGCCAGCAGTTACGACACCCCCCCGAATTCACCCCTCCACTTT. Translating it yields CASSYDTPPNSPLHF.

V and J are TRBV29-1 and TRBJ2-1, with D possibly matching TRBD1 (6 bases). Trimming left V 8 bases short and J 4 bases short, with 15 bases between. This CDR3 has 13 amino acids. The germline CDR1 and CDR2 sequences are SQVTM and ANQGSEA. CDR3 amino acids: CSLQMQGYNEQFF. The DNA of the CDR3 is TGCAGCCTTCAAATGCAGGGGTACAATGAGCAGTTCTTC.

This clone is a singleton in its sample. The chain couples TRBV7-8 to TRBJ2-3; possible D gene TRBD2, 5 bases. Germline loops: CDR1 SGHVS, CDR2 FQNEAQ. The CDR3 covers 14 residues. V was shortened by 3 bases and J by 6 bases, with 13 bases between the two germline ends. Written as DNA, the CDR3 is TGTGCCAGCAGCTTTAATAGCGTCGGGGATACGCAGTATTTT. It translates to CASSFNSVGDTQYF.

The chain recombines TRBV5-4 with TRBJ1-1; tentatively, D is TRBD1 (6 bases). The CDR3 length is 12 residues. The V end was cut by 7 bases, the J end by 3 bases, with 10 bases between. Germline V lookup: CDR1 SGHNT, CDR2 YYREEE (reference sequence). The CDR3, as DNA: TGTGCCAGCTCAGGGGCGGACACTGAAGCTTTCTTT. It specifies CASSGADTEAFF.

The rearrangement links TRBV10-3 to TRBJ2-6; a weak D match, TRBD2 (5 bases). Trimming took 10 bases from V and 0 from J, leaving 19 bases between them. Looked up from germline, CDR1 is ENHRY and CDR2 is SYGVKD. There are 17 residues in the CDR3. The CDR3 DNA sequence: TGTGCCACCAAGGTCAGAAGCGGAAACTCTGGGGCCAACGTCCTGACTTTC. Its protein is CATKVRSGNSGANVLTF.

V usage is TRBV19 and J usage is TRBJ1-1; D gene unclear. The V and J ends lost 4 bases and 0 bases respectively, with 9 bases between them. The CDR3 runs to 14 residues. Germline lookup yields CDR1 LNHDA and CDR2 SQIVND (reference sequence). The CDR3 DNA reads as TGTGCCAGTAGTAATCCGGGGATGAACACTGAAGCTTTCTTT. Its protein product is CASSNPGMNTEAFF. The full variable domain, with the rest looked up from reference TRBV19 and TRBJ1-1, is DGGITQSPKYLFRKEGQNVTLSCEQNLNHDAMYWYRQDPGQGLRLIYYSQIVNDFQKGDIAEGYSVSREKKESFPLTVTSAQKNPTAFYLCASSNPGMNTEAFFGQGTRLTVV.

V gene TRBV12-5 combines with J gene TRBJ2-7, with D maybe TRBD1 (5 bases). The ends were cut back, 0 bases at V and 5 bases at J, with 17 bases in the middle. Germline V gene lookup returns CDR1 LGHNT and CDR2 FRNRAP. The CDR3 totals 16 residues. The CDR3 region has the DNA TGTGCTAGTGGTTTGGTACTCGGCAGGGAACGACACGAGCAGTACTTC. Its translation is CASGLVLGRERHEQYF.

The chain combines TRBV6-1 with TRBJ1-5; D gene unclear. There are 14 residues in the CDR3. With 0 bases removed from V and 9 bases from J, the gap between germline ends came to 12 bases. CDR1 and CDR2 from the germline V gene are MNHNS and SASEGT. CDR3 nucleotides: TGTGCCAGCAGTGAAGCGAGGGCTTACAGGCCCCAGCATTTT. Encoded protein: CASSEARAYRPQHF.

V usage is TRBV6-5 and J usage is TRBJ2-7, with a weak D call TRBD1 (6 bases). Deletions cut 7 bases from V and 3 bases from J, with 7 bases between. The germline gives CDR1 MNHEY, CDR2 SVGAGI. This CDR3 has 11 residues. CDR3: CASTQGYEQYF. The CDR3 DNA reads as TGTGCCAGCACACAGGGCTACGAGCAGTACTTC.

J is TRBJ2-7 and V is TRBV7-2; D remains ambiguous. This CDR3 spans 13 amino acids. The V gene lost 5 bases and the J gene lost 0 bases, with 8 bases spanning the gap. Germline assignment: CDR1 SGHTA and CDR2 FQGNSA. The CDR3 loop is CASSLVSSYEQYF. Written as DNA, the CDR3 is TGTGCCAGCAGCCTCGTGAGCTCCTACGAGCAGTACTTC.

The rearrangement uses TRBV6-4 and TRBJ2-3, with 7 bases matching TRBD2. The V gene end was trimmed by 5 bases and the J gene end by 8 bases; junction bases not matched to a gene: 4. Germline V gene lookup returns CDR1 MRHNA and CDR2 SNTAGT. This CDR3 spans 12 amino acids. The CDR3 spells CASSPGGGTQYF. The CDR3 DNA follows: TGTGCCAGCAGTCCCGGCGGGGGTACGCAGTATTTT.

This CDR3 is CASSPDSPRTGNTIYF. In nucleotides, the CDR3 is TGTGCCAGCTCACCGGACAGTCCTCGGACCGGAAACACCATATATTTT. The rearrangement links TRBV18 to TRBJ1-3; D may be TRBD1 (6 bases). V lost 3 bases and J lost 4, with 16 bases in between. This CDR3 has 16 residues. Germline V gives CDR1 KGHSH, CDR2 LQKENI.

The chain uses TRBV19 and TRBJ2-1, with 9 bases matching TRBD2. The CDR3 runs 15 residues. With V trimmed by 3 bases and J by 3 bases, 3 bases remained unmatched. The germline V gene encodes CDR1 LNHDA and CDR2 SQIVND (reference sequence). The CDR3 loop is CASSISSGNYNEQFF. CDR3 sequence (DNA): TGTGCCAGTAGTATCTCTAGCGGGAACTACAATGAGCAGTTCTTC.

This clone has only one observation. The chain has TRBV6-5 and TRBJ1-3, with D maybe TRBD1 (6 bases). Germline V gene sequence: CDR1 MNHEY, CDR2 SVGAGI. Trimming pared 4 bases from V and 4 bases from J, leaving 17 bases between. CDR3 size: 16 residues. The DNA for the CDR3 is TGTGCCAGCAGTTCTGTAACAGGGTGGCAAGGAAACACCATATATTTT. Protein sequence: CASSSVTGWQGNTIYF.

The CDR3: CAISEFNPRDRDQPQHF. For the CDR3, the DNA is TGTGCCATCAGTGAATTCAACCCCCGGGACAGGGACCAGCCCCAGCATTTT. The chain recombines TRBV10-3 with TRBJ1-5, with 9 positions matching TRBD1. Unmatched junction bases numbered 13, after V lost 3 bases and J lost 7 bases. Germline values: CDR1 ENHRY, CDR2 SYGVKD. The CDR3 is made up of 17 amino acids.

The chain uses TRBV4-1 and TRBJ1-1; D is unclear. This CDR3 comprises 12 residues. Germline V gives CDR1 MGHRA, CDR2 YSYEKL. The V end was cut by 0 bases, the J end by 11 bases, with 10 bases between. The CDR3 spells CASSQDLSAAFF. CDR3 DNA: TGCGCCAGCAGCCAAGATCTTTCCGCGGCTTTCTTT.

The chain is built from TRBV11-2 and TRBJ1-2; possible D gene TRBD1, 6 bases. There are 16 residues in the CDR3. Trimming left V 3 bases short and J 3 bases short, with 17 bases between. Germline CDR1 SGHAT, CDR2 FQNNGV. DNA for the CDR3: TGTGCCAGCAGCTTTATCAAACAGGGTGGCCACTATGGCTACACCTTC. It yields the protein CASSFIKQGGHYGYTF.

This clone was counted once. The chain uses TRBV6-5 and TRBJ1-1, with 8 bases identical to TRBD1. Germline V gene lookup returns CDR1 MNHEY and CDR2 SVGAGI. The CDR3 spans 14 residues. After removal of 6 bases from V and 6 bases from J, the junction contained 9 bases not matched to a gene. CDR3 residues: CASRSTGAGAEAFF. CDR3 nucleotides: TGTGCCAGCAGGTCGACAGGGGCGGGAGCTGAAGCTTTCTTT.

The DNA of the CDR3 is TGCGCCAGCAGCGTAACGAGCCTGGGACTAGCGGGGAGGGGACACAATGAGCAGTTCTTC. It yields the protein CASSVTSLGLAGRGHNEQFF. The V gene is TRBV5-1, the J gene TRBJ2-1, with 13 bases fitting TRBD2. Unmatched junction bases numbered 18, after V lost 4 bases and J lost 5 bases. Germline V gene data show CDR1 as SGHRS and CDR2 as YFSETQ. The CDR3 sequence is 20 residues long.

The chain couples TRBV28 to TRBJ2-5; 9 positions agree with TRBD1. V dropped 6 bases and J dropped 5; count of bases not matched to a gene: 10. The germline V gene has CDR1 MDHEN and CDR2 SYDVKM. This CDR3 is built from 15 residues. This CDR3 reads CASSRPGTGIETQYF. The CDR3 DNA reads as TGTGCCAGCAGCCGTCCCGGGACAGGGATCGAGACCCAGTACTTC. The whole variable domain, remainder taken from reference TRBV28 and TRBJ2-5, is DVKVTQSSRYLVKRTGEKVFLECVQDMDHENMFWYRQDPGLGLRLIYFSYDVKMKEKGDIPEGYSVSREKKERFSLILESASTNQTSMYLCASSRPGTGIETQYFGPGTRLLVL.